The 19 T cell receptor beta chains below were found in one sample sequenced in a study of T cell responses to AZD1222 COVID-19 vaccine. Sequencing used immunoSEQ multiplex PCR; TCRdb keeps in-frame clones, though not all of them. This sample has some 150,000 clones, with approximately 90% found just once. The source was peripheral blood, collected on day 0 of AZD1222 vaccination. These receptors were obtained from an adult in good health.

The chain combines TRBV5-8 with TRBJ2-1; 10 nucleotides agree with TRBD2. Germline CDR1 SGHTS, CDR2 YDEGEE. The CDR3 consists of 14 residues. The CDR3 loop is CAQLAGRLRGGQFF. In DNA form, the CDR3 reads TGTGCTCAACTAGCGGGAAGACTTCGGGGTGGGCAGTTCTTC.

The genes are TRBV6-5 and TRBJ1-2; D is uncertain. V lost 6 bases and J lost 6, with 14 bases in between. The CDR3 loop spans 13 amino acids. Germline V gene data show CDR1 as MNHEY and CDR2 as SVGAGI. Here the CDR3 reads CASSRDGRDGYTF. In DNA form, the CDR3 reads TGTGCCAGCAGCCGAGACGGGCGGGATGGCTACACCTTC.

This sequence joins TRBV21-1 and TRBJ2-7; the table's D call, TRBD2, was not checked against the DNA. TRBV21-1 represents a pseudogene. The CDR3 length is 19 residues. CDR3 in amino acids: CASSPDSFSSGESSYEQYF. The DNA of the CDR3 is TGTGCCAGCAGCCCTGACTCCTTTTCTAGCGGAGAAAGCTCCTACGAGCAGTACTTC.

The chain recombines TRBV10-3 with TRBJ1-5; D is possibly TRBD1 (5 bases). The CDR3 loop spans 15 amino acids. The V and J ends lost 8 bases and 5 bases respectively, with 19 bases between them. Germline CDR1 and CDR2: ENHRY and SYGVKD. The CDR3 DNA follows: TGTGCCATCGGGAGAGGTTCGGGGGGAGATCAGCCCCAGCATTTT. Protein: CAIGRGSGGDQPQHF.

This clone came up once. V is TRBV19 and J is TRBJ2-2; D gene unclear. The CDR3 runs to 14 residues. Trimming shortened V by 1 base and J by 0 bases, and 3 bases separated the two germline ends. Germline values: CDR1 LNHDA, CDR2 SQIVND (reference sequence). CDR3 bases: TGTGCCAGTAGTATAGTAACGAACACCGGGGAGCTGTTTTTT. Its translation: CASSIVTNTGELFF.

The gene calls are TRBV5-5 and TRBJ2-7; D remains unclear. The CDR3 contains 17 residues. CDR1 SGHKS and CDR2 YYEKEE come from the germline V gene (reference sequence). V shed 1 base and J shed 5 bases, with 22 bases lying between them. In nucleotides, the CDR3 is TGTGCCAGCAGCTTGAACGCGGTTTCAGGTCCGGTCGACGAGCAGTACTTC. It translates to CASSLNAVSGPVDEQYF.

This CDR3 reads CASSQGDTEAFF. The CDR3 DNA sequence: TGCGCCAGCAGCCAGGGGGACACTGAAGCTTTCTTT. The gene calls are TRBV4-1 and TRBJ1-1, with a weak D call TRBD1 (5 bases). The CDR3 runs to 12 residues. The V end was cut by 3 bases, the J end by 3 bases, with 5 bases between. The germline gives CDR1 MGHRA, CDR2 YSYEKL.

The count of this clone is one. This chain joins TRBV5-1 and TRBJ2-5; D might be TRBD1 or TRBD2, each matching 5 bases. The CDR3 has 14 residues. The germline V gene has CDR1 SGHRS and CDR2 YFSETQ. The V end lost 4 bases, the J end lost 3 bases, and 13 bases lay between the germline ends. The CDR3 sequence: CASSLGRSEETQYF. CDR3 DNA sequence: TGCGCCAGCAGCCTGGGACGGTCCGAAGAGACCCAGTACTTC. Supplemented by reference TRBV5-1 and TRBJ2-5, the full variable domain reads KAGVTQTPRYLIKTRGQQVTLSCSPISGHRSVSWYQQTPGQGLQFLFEYFSETQRNKGNFPGRFSGRQFSNSRSEMNVSTLELGDSALYLCASSLGRSEETQYFGPGTRLLVL.

The rearrangement links TRBV10-3 to TRBJ1-2, with unresolved D. Germline CDR1 is ENHRY and CDR2 is SYGVKD. The CDR3 spans 13 residues. V dropped 8 bases and J dropped 1 base, with 11 bases sitting between them. DNA of the CDR3: TGTGCCATCCGCGAGACGTTTAACTATGGCTACACCTTC. It is translated as CAIRETFNYGYTF.

The chain links TRBV6-5 to TRBJ2-2, with D perhaps given as TRBD1 or TRBD2 (5 bases each). V lost 5 bases and J 0 bases, leaving 10 bases between the germline ends. This CDR3 comprises 15 residues. The germline CDR1 and CDR2 sequences are MNHEY and SVGAGI. The chain's CDR3 is CASSPGTSNTGELFF. CDR3 in DNA: TGTGCCAGCAGTCCCGGGACGTCGAACACCGGGGAGCTGTTTTTT.

The chain recombines TRBV5-4 with TRBJ2-7; D unresolved. V dropped 4 bases and J dropped 9 bases, with 17 bases sitting between them. Germline V gives CDR1 SGHNT, CDR2 YYREEE (reference sequence). This CDR3 has 13 amino acids. Written as DNA, the CDR3 is TGTGCCAGCAGCCAGAACTCCTACGAGCGGCAGTACTTC. Its protein product is CASSQNSYERQYF.

This clone has only one observation. The chain joins TRBV10-1 to TRBJ2-5; D uncertain. This CDR3 region has 14 residues. Germline CDR1 reads WNHNN; CDR2 reads SYGVQD (reference sequence). Trimming cost V 0 bases and J 7 bases, with 12 bases left between them. The chain's CDR3 is CASSESPQGLTQYF. The CDR3 coding sequence is TGCGCCAGCAGTGAGTCGCCCCAAGGGCTGACCCAGTACTTC.

The chain uses TRBV19 and TRBJ1-5, with 8 bases fitting TRBD1. The CDR3 contains 18 residues. V was clipped by 4 bases and J by 0 bases; unmatched bases: 11. The germline V gene has CDR1 LNHDA and CDR2 SQIVND (reference sequence). The CDR3 bases are TGTGCCAGTAGTAGAACCGGGACAGGTACTTATAGCAATCAGCCCCAGCATTTT. This sequence encodes CASSRTGTGTYSNQPQHF.

The chain has TRBV5-1 and TRBJ2-3, with 9 positions matching TRBD2. CDR3 length: 16 residues. CDR1 is SGHRS, CDR2 YFSETQ, per germline. Trimming at V came to 1 base and at J to 1 base, leaving 4 bases not matched to a gene. CDR3 nucleotides: TGCGCCAGCAGCTTGAGGGCGGGAGGGGGCACAGATACGCAGTATTTT. It encodes CASSLRAGGGTDTQYF.

This chain connects TRBV5-1 to TRBJ2-2; D might be TRBD2 (6 bases). This CDR3 contains 17 residues. Between the trimmed V and J ends, which lost 0 bases and 2 bases, there was a span of 14 bases. Germline CDR1 is SGHRS and CDR2 is YFSETQ. CDR3 bases: TGCGCCAGCAGCTTGGGGCCGGGAGCAGACAACACCGGGGAGCTGTTTTTT. It codes for CASSLGPGADNTGELFF.

This chain uses TRBV28 with TRBJ2-2; no reliable D call. CDR1 is MDHEN, CDR2 SYDVKM, per germline. The CDR3 has 14 amino acids. Trimming shortened V by 2 bases and J by 6 bases, and 10 bases separated the two germline ends. The CDR3 protein is CASSLQFEAGELFF. In nucleotides, the CDR3 is TGTGCCAGCAGTTTACAGTTTGAGGCCGGGGAGCTGTTTTTT.

The DNA of the CDR3 is TGTGCCAGCTCACCACTTACGCCGGGCGAGACCCAGTACTTC. Residues: CASSPLTPGETQYF. V is TRBV18 and J is TRBJ2-5; no firm D call. Trimming removed 1 base at V and 5 bases at J, with 11 bases between. Germline V CDR1 and CDR2: KGHSH, LQKENI. The CDR3 contains 14 residues.

V and J are TRBV6-5 and TRBJ1-3, with TRBD1 as a possible D gene (5 bases). The CDR3 is 12 residues long. CDR1 and CDR2 from the germline V gene are MNHEY and SVGAGI. The V end lost 6 bases, the J end lost 4 bases, and 7 bases lay between the germline ends. DNA for the CDR3: TGTGCCAGCAGGGGGCCGGGAAACACCATATATTTT. Residues: CASRGPGNTIYF.

The V gene is TRBV28, the J gene TRBJ2-7; 8 bases agree with TRBD1. CDR3 length: 15 residues. Per germline, CDR1 MDHEN and CDR2 SYDVKM. V lost 6 bases, J lost 1 base, and 8 bases stayed unmatched. CDR3 coding DNA: TGTGCCAGCAGCAATCCGGGACAGGTTTCCTACGAGCAGTACTTC. Translation gives CASSNPGQVSYEQYF.